These T cell receptor beta chains were read from a single sample in a study of cytomegalovirus exposure and HLA in healthy donors. Clones were read by immunoSEQ multiplex PCR, and TCRdb kept only the in-frame ones, dropping some. The sample lists some 120,000 clones, roughly 90% occurring once. Sequenced: PBMCs. The receptor set was obtained from a woman aged 18-30 years in good health and CMV-seronegative. The conserved cysteine and the conserved F or W are not part of the CDR3 here. Each record gives: J gene, V gene, CDR3 protein.

>TRBJ2-2|TRBV29-1
SARLAGETGELF
>TRBJ2-7|TRBV23-1
ASTSGRSEQY
>TRBJ2-7|TRBV5-1
ASSFGQVSYEQY
>TRBJ2-7|TRBV2
ASSADLAGGNEQY
>TRBJ2-7|TRBV19
ASSRRQDSYEQY
>TRBJ1-1|TRBV5-1
ASSLAQTNTEAF
>TRBJ1-3|TRBV28
ASKLQGTGNTIY
>TRBJ2-7|TRBV4-1
ASSQVHDEQY
>TRBJ2-3|TRBV27
ASSLALRQGTQY
>TRBJ1-2|TRBV18
ASSPTVPRNYGYT
>TRBJ2-1|TRBV14
ASSRSHNEQF
>TRBJ2-7|TRBV2
ASSEAGLAGYEQY
>TRBJ1-1|TRBV7-9
ASSPLMTANTEAF
>TRBJ2-2|TRBV9
ASSVEEGWSGGELF
>TRBJ2-1|TRBV4-1
ASSQELGQGTEDEQF
>TRBJ1-5|TRBV28
ASRKYRDQPQH
>TRBJ1-5|TRBV19
ASSIEPQGAQPQH
>TRBJ1-5|TRBV27
ASSLTGGQPQH
>TRBJ1-4|TRBV6-1
ASSEELVRDEKLF
>TRBJ2-3|TRBV5-1
ASSLVLAGTDTQY
>TRBJ2-2|TRBV10-3
AISESGRAGELF
>TRBJ2-4|TRBV13
ASSRSLAKNIQY
>TRBJ2-7|TRBV4-1
ASSWSNSYEQY